Below are 18 T cell receptor beta chains sequenced from a single sample in a study of blood T cell repertoires in COVID-19. This table comes from immunoSEQ multiplex PCR, and its TCRdb copy is limited to in-frame clones, with some not included. The repertoire consists of more than 55,000 clones, with 80% to 90% occurring once and the leading ten covering roughly 1.4%. What was sequenced was peripheral blood. These receptors were collected from an elderly woman with acute or convalescent COVID-19.

This chain links TRBV6-4 with TRBJ2-3; 7 bases line up with TRBD1. The CDR3 sequence is 14 residues long. The ends lost 6 bases at V and 0 bases at J; junction bases unmatched: 3. The germline V gene has CDR1 MRHNA and CDR2 SNTAGT. CDR3 bases: TGTGCCAGCAGAGTGGACAGGAGCACAGATACGCAGTATTTT. This sequence encodes CASRVDRSTDTQYF.

V gene TRBV3-1 (or the pseudogene TRBV3-2) combines with J gene TRBJ1-3; tentatively, D is TRBD1 (6 bases). Trimming stripped 4 bases from V and 9 bases from J, with 19 bases between. Germline V gene data show CDR1 as LGHDT and CDR2 as YNNKEL (reference sequence). This CDR3 has 15 residues. CDR3 in DNA: TGTGCCAGCAGCCGGCTACGGGACAAGGACGCCACCATATATTTT. The encoded protein is CASSRLRDKDATIYF.

This clone was seen only once. The J gene is TRBJ1-1, the V gene TRBV6-1; perhaps TRBD1 as D (6 bases). There are 13 residues in the CDR3. V was shortened by 8 bases and J by 1 base, with 11 bases between the two germline ends. Germline CDR1 is MNHNS and CDR2 is SASEGT. The CDR3 spells CASYTGTNTEAFF. CDR3 DNA sequence: TGTGCCAGCTACACAGGGACGAACACTGAAGCTTTCTTT.

The chain's CDR3 is CASSEARAGGLWAKNIQYF. The CDR3 DNA sequence: TGTGCCAGCAGTGAAGCGCGAGCGGGAGGGCTATGGGCCAAAAACATTCAGTACTTC. This rearrangement joins TRBV6-1 to TRBJ2-4, with 10 bases lining up with TRBD2. Trimming removed 0 bases from V and 1 base from J; junction bases left unmatched: 9. CDR1 is MNHNS, CDR2 SASEGT, per germline. This CDR3 region has 19 residues.

V gene TRBV24-1 combines with J gene TRBJ2-2, with 8 bases matching TRBD1. The CDR3 is made up of 16 amino acids. V lost 4 bases, J lost 4 bases, and 7 bases stayed unmatched. Germline lookup yields CDR1 KGHDR and CDR2 SFDVKD. The CDR3 loop reads CATSDPGTGLTGELFF. Here the CDR3 DNA reads TGTGCCACCAGTGACCCCGGGACAGGACTCACCGGGGAGCTGTTTTTT.

On this clone itself: The junction shows a germline mismatch at one end, possibly a read error. This sequence joins TRBV28 and TRBJ1-2, with 7 bases lining up with TRBD1. Germline V CDR1 and CDR2: MDHEN, SYDVKM. This CDR3 has 11 amino acids. In DNA, the CDR3 is TGTGCCACTAGTCACGGACAGGCCTTGCTCTTC. Translation: CATSHGQALLF.

On this clone itself: Mismatch with germline at one junction end may stem from a read error. The chain carries TRBV11-2 and TRBJ2-3; 11 bases match TRBD2. Germline assignment: CDR1 SGHAT and CDR2 FQNNGV. The CDR3 is made up of 16 amino acids. The CDR3 here is CASSLAGGPTTDTQYF. The CDR3 bases are TGTGCCAGCAGTTTAGCGGGGGGGCCTACGACAGATACGCAGTATTTT.

The chain combines TRBV19 with TRBJ1-2; D possibly corresponds to TRBD1 (6 bases). Trimming left V 5 bases short and J 4 bases short, with 17 bases between. Germline V gives CDR1 LNHDA, CDR2 SQIVND (reference sequence). The CDR3 contains 15 residues. As DNA, the CDR3 is TGTGCCAGTAGTTCCAACAGGGCGGTCCGCTATGGCTACACCTTC. Protein sequence: CASSSNRAVRYGYTF.

This rearrangement joins TRBV10-3 to TRBJ1-1; no clear D. The CDR3 has 12 amino acids. The germline CDR1 and CDR2 sequences are ENHRY and SYGVKD. Between the trimmed V and J ends, which lost 3 bases and 10 bases, there was a span of 12 bases. The CDR3 DNA sequence: TGTGCCATCAGTGATAGCCCCGGGTTAGCTTTCTTT. This sequence encodes CAISDSPGLAFF.

The chain couples TRBV7-2 to TRBJ2-1; a possible D gene is TRBD1 (6 bases). V lost 11 bases and J 4 bases, leaving 21 bases between the germline ends. Germline CDR1 reads SGHTA; CDR2 reads FQGNSA. CDR3 length: 15 residues. CDR3 nucleotide sequence: TGTGCCGCCGCCCTGGGCAGGGGCACTTACAATGAGCAGTTCTTC. This translates into CAAALGRGTYNEQFF.

This sequence joins TRBV27 and TRBJ1-1; the D gene is possibly TRBD1 (5 bases). CDR1 and CDR2 from the germline V gene are MNHEY and SMNVEV (reference sequence). The CDR3 is 14 amino acids. The ends were cut back, 6 bases at V and 5 bases at J, with 16 bases in the middle. CDR3 residues: CASSRAGQGTEAFF. The CDR3 DNA reads as TGTGCCAGCAGCCGCGCGGGGCAAGGGACTGAAGCTTTCTTT.

The chain couples TRBV28 to TRBJ2-7; TRBD1 matches 10 bases. V shed 3 bases and J 0 bases; nucleotides not matched to a gene: 5. Germline loops: CDR1 MDHEN, CDR2 SYDVKM. The CDR3 spans 16 residues. In DNA, the CDR3 is TGTGCCAGCAGTTTCTATGGACAGGGGGTCTCCTACGAGCAGTACTTC. Its protein is CASSFYGQGVSYEQYF.

This chain joins TRBV4-1 and TRBJ2-1; D is unclear. The CDR3 is 15 amino acids. Per germline, CDR1 MGHRA and CDR2 YSYEKL. Trimming cost V 0 bases and J 3 bases, with 9 bases left between them. The CDR3 protein is CASSQDLANYNEQFF. CDR3 sequence (DNA): TGCGCCAGCAGCCAAGATCTGGCCAACTACAATGAGCAGTTCTTC.

CDR3 in DNA: TGTGCCAGCAGCTTGGACAGGGCGAGCTACACCTTC. It translates to CASSLDRASYTF. The chain carries TRBV5-8 and TRBJ1-2; TRBD1 is a possible D gene (6 bases). Germline CDR1 is SGHTS and CDR2 is YDEGEE. V lost 0 bases, J lost 9 bases, and 9 bases lay in between. The CDR3 is 12 residues long.

The V and J genes are TRBV5-8 and TRBJ1-2, with a tentative D call TRBD1 (5 bases). CDR3 length equals 14 residues. V was shortened by 1 base and J by 7 bases, with 14 bases between the two germline ends. Germline V gene lookup returns CDR1 SGHTS and CDR2 YDEGEE. In nucleotides, the CDR3 is TGTGCCAGCAGCTTGCGGGGGAACTATGGTGGCTACACCTTC. As protein: CASSLRGNYGGYTF.

V usage is TRBV10-3 and J usage is TRBJ1-1, with D perhaps TRBD1 (5 bases). The CDR3 sequence is 14 residues long. The V gene's germline CDR1 is ENHRY and CDR2 SYGVKD. Trimming left V 7 bases short and J 2 bases short, with 14 bases between. CDR3 bases: TGTGCCATCAAAACTTTGGGGGGAAACACTGAAGCTTTCTTT. This translates into CAIKTLGGNTEAFF.

Only one count was recorded for this clone. V is TRBV28 and J is TRBJ2-1; 7 nucleotides line up with TRBD1. Germline V gene sequence: CDR1 MDHEN, CDR2 SYDVKM. CDR3 size: 13 residues. V was pared by 3 bases and J by 6 bases, with 2 bases of the junction left unmatched. The CDR3 spells CASSLTGSNEQFF. The CDR3 DNA sequence: TGTGCCAGCAGTTTGACAGGGAGCAATGAGCAGTTCTTC.

Only a few counts were recorded for this clone. The junction differs from germline at one of its ends, possibly a read error. The J gene is TRBJ1-3, the V gene TRBV7-9; the D is unclear. The CDR3 covers 11 residues. Germline V gene lookup returns CDR1 SEHNR and CDR2 FQNEAQ (reference sequence). The CDR3 loop reads CASSQRLTYRF. The CDR3 nucleotides read TGTGCCAGCAGCCAGAGACTGACCTATCGTTTT. The full variable domain, rest sourced from reference TRBV7-9 and TRBJ1-3, is DTGVSQNPRHKITKRGQNVTFRCDPISEHNRLYWYRQTLGQGPEFLTYFQNEAQLEKSRLLSDRFSAERPKGSFSTLEIQRTEQGDSAMYLCASSQRLTYRFGEGSWLTVV.